A selection of T cell receptor beta chains follows, all from one sample in a study of T-cell reconstitution after alpha-beta-depleted transplantation in children. TCRdb analysed the PCR reads with MiXCR anew, one entry per CDR3 protein. The data contain fewer than 550,000 distinct CDR3 sequences, over 10% of them singletons. Source: PBMCs, mostly from graft donor cells, taken 180 days after TCRalphabeta/CD19-depleted stem cell transplant. Every receptor here comes from a female patient aged 2 to 10 who had a stem cell transplant for aplastic anemia, so the T cells may come from the graft donor. Both conserved end residues are part of each CDR3. Each record gives: V gene, J gene, clone size, D gene, CDR3 protein, CDR3 DNA. A D gene is named only where the DNA matches it firmly. Clone sizes are given selectively: once, few, many, or a class where the clone is expanded.

v_gene: TRBV19
j_gene: TRBJ1-5
abundance: .
d_gene: .
CDR3aa: CASSTTGRNQPQHF
CDR3nt: TGTGCCAGTAGTACGACAGGCCGCAATCAGCCCCAGCATTTT

v_gene: TRBV29-1
j_gene: TRBJ2-5
abundance: few
d_gene: TRBD2
CDR3aa: CSAHDRASGSMETQYF
CDR3nt: TGCAGCGCCCACGATAGGGCTAGCGGGAGTATGGAGACCCAGTACTTC

v_gene: TRBV28
j_gene: TRBJ2-3
abundance: few
d_gene: .
CDR3aa: CASSSLPLWASTDTQYF
CDR3nt: TGTGCCAGCAGCTCCCTCCCACTCTGGGCTAGCACAGATACGCAGTATTTT

v_gene: TRBV11-2
j_gene: TRBJ2-7
abundance: .
d_gene: TRBD2
CDR3aa: CASSSGSVGVGGPIYEQYF
CDR3nt: TGTGCCAGCAGCTCGGGTTCCGTCGGCGTGGGAGGGCCAATTTACGAGCAGTACTTC

v_gene: TRBV29-1
j_gene: TRBJ2-6
abundance: many
d_gene: .
CDR3aa: CSVRSGAGANVLTF
CDR3nt: TGCAGCGTGCGATCAGGGGCCGGGGCCAACGTCCTGACTTTC

v_gene: TRBV20-1
j_gene: TRBJ2-3
abundance: few
d_gene: .
CDR3aa: CSARGAGTRTDTQYF
CDR3nt: TGCAGTGCTAGAGGGGCAGGGACCCGCACAGATACGCAGTATTTT

v_gene: TRBV20-1
j_gene: TRBJ1-1
abundance: .
d_gene: TRBD1
CDR3aa: CSASRGPGNTEAFF
CDR3nt: TGCAGTGCTAGCAGGGGGCCGGGGAACACTGAAGCTTTCTTT

v_gene: TRBV27
j_gene: TRBJ2-2
abundance: few
d_gene: TRBD1
CDR3aa: CASSPGPGQYTFPGELFF
CDR3nt: TGTGCCAGCAGTCCAGGCCCGGGACAGTACACTTTCCCCGGGGAGCTGTTTTTT

v_gene: TRBV5-1
j_gene: TRBJ2-5
abundance: few
d_gene: .
CDR3aa: CASSSPRRETQYF
CDR3nt: TGCGCCAGCAGCTCGCCTAGGCGAGAGACCCAGTACTTC

v_gene: TRBV7-8
j_gene: TRBJ2-1
abundance: .
d_gene: .
CDR3aa: CASRPRRTGGDEQFF
CDR3nt: TGTGCCAGCCGCCCCCGTAGGACGGGGGGCGATGAGCAGTTCTTC

v_gene: TRBV15
j_gene: TRBJ2-3
abundance: .
d_gene: TRBD2
CDR3aa: CATSRIRTSGSTDTQYF
CDR3nt: TGTGCCACCAGCAGAATTAGGACTAGCGGTAGCACAGATACGCAGTATTTT

v_gene: TRBV5-7
j_gene: TRBJ2-1
abundance: many
d_gene: .
CDR3aa: CASSLVPGGGSNNEQFF
CDR3nt: TGTGCCAGCAGCTTAGTCCCAGGAGGGGGATCTAACAATGAGCAGTTCTTC

v_gene: TRBV28
j_gene: TRBJ1-2
abundance: many
d_gene: .
CDR3aa: CASSLLWSYGYTF
CDR3nt: TGTGCCAGCAGTTTGTTATGGAGCTATGGCTACACCTTC

v_gene: TRBV20-1
j_gene: TRBJ2-5
abundance: few
d_gene: TRBD2
CDR3aa: CSARERLAVSPDETQYF
CDR3nt: TGCAGTGCTAGAGAGAGACTAGCGGTCTCCCCGGACGAGACCCAGTACTTC

v_gene: TRBV28
j_gene: TRBJ2-3
abundance: .
d_gene: .
CDR3aa: CASSLRVSASTDTQYF
CDR3nt: TGTGCCAGCAGTTTAAGGGTCAGCGCAAGCACAGATACGCAGTATTTT

v_gene: TRBV30
j_gene: TRBJ2-3
abundance: many
d_gene: TRBD2
CDR3aa: CAWSHSGASTDTQYF
CDR3nt: TGTGCCTGGAGTCATAGCGGGGCTAGCACAGATACGCAGTATTTT

v_gene: TRBV29-1
j_gene: TRBJ1-3
abundance: .
d_gene: TRBD1
CDR3aa: CSVEGTGPGNTIYF
CDR3nt: TGCAGCGTTGAGGGGACAGGGCCCGGAAACACCATATATTTT

v_gene: TRBV29-1
j_gene: TRBJ1-5
abundance: .
d_gene: TRBD1
CDR3aa: CSVLGQGNNQPQHF
CDR3nt: TGCAGCGTACTGGGACAGGGGAACAATCAGCCCCAGCATTTT

v_gene: TRBV12-3/TRBV12-4
j_gene: TRBJ2-4
abundance: few
d_gene: TRBD2
CDR3aa: CASSASSRTRSRARYF
CDR3nt: TGTGCCAGCAGTGCTAGCTCCCGGACTAGATCCCGCGCAAGGTACTTC

v_gene: TRBV15
j_gene: TRBJ2-5
abundance: many
d_gene: .
CDR3aa: CATSSQGLAQETQYF
CDR3nt: TGTGCCACCAGCAGCCAAGGCCTAGCCCAAGAGACCCAGTACTTC

v_gene: TRBV6-2/TRBV6-3
j_gene: TRBJ2-2
abundance: few
d_gene: .
CDR3aa: CASSYIGGKGSSKAGELFF
CDR3nt: TGTGCCAGCAGTTATATAGGAGGCAAGGGTTCCTCCAAAGCCGGGGAGCTGTTTTTT

v_gene: TRBV5-1
j_gene: TRBJ2-1
abundance: .
d_gene: TRBD2
CDR3aa: CTSSWYTYPGLAFNEQFF
CDR3nt: TGCACCAGCAGCTGGTACACATATCCGGGACTAGCTTTCAATGAGCAGTTCTTC

v_gene: TRBV7-8
j_gene: TRBJ2-5
abundance: many
d_gene: .
CDR3aa: CASSPVTKETQYF
CDR3nt: TGTGCCAGCAGCCCGGTCACCAAAGAGACCCAGTACTTC

v_gene: TRBV7-3
j_gene: TRBJ2-1
abundance: few
d_gene: TRBD2
CDR3aa: CASSKDRLAHYNEQFF
CDR3nt: TGTGCCAGCAGCAAAGACCGACTAGCGCATTACAATGAGCAGTTCTTC

v_gene: TRBV20-1
j_gene: TRBJ2-4
abundance: few
d_gene: TRBD2
CDR3aa: CSATKIAGVSENIQYF
CDR3nt: TGCAGTGCCACCAAAATAGCGGGAGTATCGGAAAACATTCAGTACTTC

v_gene: TRBV9
j_gene: TRBJ2-3
abundance: .
d_gene: .
CDR3aa: CASSVDSPHTDTQYF
CDR3nt: TGTGCCAGCAGCGTAGACAGTCCTCACACAGATACGCAGTATTTT

v_gene: TRBV28
j_gene: TRBJ2-7
abundance: few
d_gene: TRBD2
CDR3aa: CASSLRTSGLSWGSYEQYF
CDR3nt: TGTGCCAGCAGTTTAAGGACTAGCGGGCTTTCCTGGGGCTCCTACGAGCAGTACTTC

v_gene: TRBV3-1
j_gene: TRBJ2-1
abundance: few
d_gene: .
CDR3aa: CASSHLGLEQFF
CDR3nt: TGTGCCAGCAGCCACCTGGGACTCGAGCAGTTCTTC

v_gene: TRBV15
j_gene: TRBJ2-3
abundance: .
d_gene: .
CDR3aa: CATSETTKGTQYF
CDR3nt: TGTGCCACCAGCGAAACGACGAAAGGTACGCAGTATTTT

v_gene: TRBV4-3
j_gene: TRBJ1-5
abundance: many
d_gene: .
CDR3aa: CASSQEKRINQPQHF
CDR3nt: TGCGCCAGCAGCCAAGAAAAAAGGATTAATCAGCCCCAGCATTTT

v_gene: TRBV20-1
j_gene: TRBJ1-2
abundance: few
d_gene: .
CDR3aa: CSARQVYGYTF
CDR3nt: TGCAGTGCTAGGCAGGTTTATGGCTACACCTTC

v_gene: TRBV7-9
j_gene: TRBJ2-5
abundance: few
d_gene: .
CDR3aa: CASSSQRAGETQYF
CDR3nt: TGTGCCAGCAGCTCTCAAAGGGCGGGAGAGACCCAGTACTTC

v_gene: TRBV12-3/TRBV12-4
j_gene: TRBJ2-1
abundance: .
d_gene: TRBD2
CDR3aa: CASSFGLAGGPQFF
CDR3nt: TGTGCCAGCAGTTTTGGCCTAGCGGGAGGCCCACAGTTCTTC

v_gene: TRBV11-2
j_gene: TRBJ1-2
abundance: .
d_gene: .
CDR3aa: CASSSDGPYGYTF
CDR3nt: TGTGCCAGCAGCTCGGACGGTCCCTATGGCTACACCTTC

v_gene: TRBV12-3/TRBV12-4
j_gene: TRBJ2-1
abundance: .
d_gene: TRBD2
CDR3aa: CASSFEREVDNEQFF
CDR3nt: TGTGCCAGCAGTTTCGAGCGGGAGGTGGACAATGAGCAGTTCTTC

v_gene: TRBV20-1
j_gene: TRBJ2-1
abundance: few
d_gene: .
CDR3aa: CSARDFAGLSSYNEQFF
CDR3nt: TGCAGTGCTAGAGACTTTGCGGGTCTAAGCTCCTACAATGAGCAGTTCTTC

v_gene: TRBV5-6
j_gene: TRBJ1-1
abundance: .
d_gene: .
CDR3aa: CASSLRQARAEAFF
CDR3nt: TGTGCCAGCAGCTTGCGCCAGGCCCGAGCGGAAGCTTTCTTT

v_gene: TRBV28
j_gene: TRBJ2-5
abundance: .
d_gene: .
CDR3aa: CASGSRQETQYF
CDR3nt: TGTGCCAGCGGGAGTCGACAGGAGACCCAGTACTTC

v_gene: TRBV11-2
j_gene: TRBJ2-7
abundance: .
d_gene: TRBD2
CDR3aa: CASSFRQREASYEQYF
CDR3nt: TGTGCCAGCAGCTTTAGGCAGCGGGAGGCATCCTACGAGCAGTACTTC

v_gene: TRBV12-5
j_gene: TRBJ2-1
abundance: few
d_gene: TRBD2
CDR3aa: CASGSGRSSYNEQFF
CDR3nt: TGTGCTAGTGGTAGCGGGAGGTCCTCCTACAATGAGCAGTTCTTC

v_gene: TRBV28
j_gene: TRBJ1-1
abundance: many
d_gene: .
CDR3aa: CASRILGRRNTEAFF
CDR3nt: TGTGCCAGCAGGATATTGGGACGGAGGAACACTGAAGCTTTCTTT

v_gene: TRBV2
j_gene: TRBJ2-7
abundance: .
d_gene: .
CDR3aa: CASRGTYEQYF
CDR3nt: TGTGCCAGCCGAGGAACGTACGAGCAGTACTTC

v_gene: TRBV28
j_gene: TRBJ2-1
abundance: few
d_gene: .
CDR3aa: CASSFQAKLDEQFF
CDR3nt: TGTGCCAGCAGTTTTCAAGCCAAATTGGATGAGCAGTTCTTC

v_gene: TRBV28
j_gene: TRBJ2-1
abundance: .
d_gene: .
CDR3aa: CASSFERRSSYNEQFF
CDR3nt: TGTGCCAGCAGTTTCGAGAGGCGGAGCTCCTACAATGAGCAGTTCTTC

v_gene: TRBV5-6
j_gene: TRBJ2-7
abundance: .
d_gene: TRBD1
CDR3aa: CASSAELTGVHEQYF
CDR3nt: TGTGCCAGCAGCGCCGAACTCACAGGGGTGCACGAGCAGTACTTC

v_gene: TRBV24-1
j_gene: TRBJ2-3
abundance: .
d_gene: TRBD1
CDR3aa: CATSDTPGQHLEDTDTQYF
CDR3nt: TGTGCCACCAGTGATACTCCGGGACAGCATTTAGAAGACACAGATACGCAGTATTTT

v_gene: TRBV5-1
j_gene: TRBJ1-1
abundance: .
d_gene: TRBD1
CDR3aa: CASSIPGQRTEAFF
CDR3nt: TGCGCCAGCAGCATACCGGGACAGAGGACTGAAGCTTTCTTT